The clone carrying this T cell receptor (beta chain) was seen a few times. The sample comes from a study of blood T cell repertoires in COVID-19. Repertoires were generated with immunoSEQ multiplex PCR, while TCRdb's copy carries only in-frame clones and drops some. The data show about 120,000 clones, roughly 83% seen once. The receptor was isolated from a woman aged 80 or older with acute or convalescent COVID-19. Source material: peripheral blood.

The CDR3 DNA reads TGTGCCAGTAGCCCGACTAGCGGGGGGTTCACAGATACGCAGTATTTT. Translated: CASSPTSGGFTDTQYF. V and J are TRBV19 and TRBJ2-3, with TRBD2 matching 13 bases. V lost 6 bases and J lost 2; bases outside the gene matches: 5. Germline CDR1 LNHDA, CDR2 SQIVND (reference sequence). The CDR3 spans 16 residues.